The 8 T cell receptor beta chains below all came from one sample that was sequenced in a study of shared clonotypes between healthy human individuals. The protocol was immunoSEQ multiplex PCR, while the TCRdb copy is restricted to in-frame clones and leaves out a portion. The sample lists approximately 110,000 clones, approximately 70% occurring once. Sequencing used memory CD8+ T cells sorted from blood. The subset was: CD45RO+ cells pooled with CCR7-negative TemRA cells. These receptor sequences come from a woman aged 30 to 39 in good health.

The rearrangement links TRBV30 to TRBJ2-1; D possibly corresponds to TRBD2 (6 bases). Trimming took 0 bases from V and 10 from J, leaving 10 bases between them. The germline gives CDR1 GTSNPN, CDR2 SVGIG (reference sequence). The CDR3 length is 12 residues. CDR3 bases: TGTGCCTGGAGTGTGGGGGGTCTAGAGCAGTTCTTC. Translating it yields CAWSVGGLEQFF.

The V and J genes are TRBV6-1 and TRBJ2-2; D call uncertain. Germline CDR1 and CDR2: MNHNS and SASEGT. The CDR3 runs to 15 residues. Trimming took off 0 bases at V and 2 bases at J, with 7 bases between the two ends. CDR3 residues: CASSEAHGNTGELFF. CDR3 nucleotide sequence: TGTGCCAGCAGTGAAGCGCACGGAAACACCGGGGAGCTGTTTTTT.

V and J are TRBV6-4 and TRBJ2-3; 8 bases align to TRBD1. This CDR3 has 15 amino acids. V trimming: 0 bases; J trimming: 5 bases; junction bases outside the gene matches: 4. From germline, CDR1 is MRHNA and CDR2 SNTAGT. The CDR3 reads CASSDSQGAIDTQYF. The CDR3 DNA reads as TGTGCCAGCAGTGACTCTCAGGGGGCAATAGATACGCAGTATTTT.

The CDR3 DNA reads as TGTGCCAGCAGTTCCGGGACTGAGGGCAATCAGCCCCAGCATTTT. Its protein product is CASSSGTEGNQPQHF. The chain combines TRBV6-1 with TRBJ1-5; D is perhaps TRBD1 (5 bases). There are 15 residues in the CDR3. V was pared by 5 bases and J by 2 bases, with 13 bases between. Germline CDR1 reads MNHNS; CDR2 reads SASEGT.

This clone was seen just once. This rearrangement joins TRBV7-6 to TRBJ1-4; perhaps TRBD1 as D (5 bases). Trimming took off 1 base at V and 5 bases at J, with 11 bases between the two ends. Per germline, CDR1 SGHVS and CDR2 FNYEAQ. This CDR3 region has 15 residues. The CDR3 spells CASSLGQGLNEKLFF. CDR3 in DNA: TGTGCCAGCAGCTTAGGGCAGGGTCTGAATGAAAAACTGTTTTTT. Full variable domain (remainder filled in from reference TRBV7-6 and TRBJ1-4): GAGVSQSPRYKVTKRGQDVALRCDPISGHVSLYWYRQALGQGPEFLTYFNYEAQQDKSGLPNDRFSAERPEGSISTLTIQRTEQRDSAMYRCASSLGQGLNEKLFFGSGTQLSVL.

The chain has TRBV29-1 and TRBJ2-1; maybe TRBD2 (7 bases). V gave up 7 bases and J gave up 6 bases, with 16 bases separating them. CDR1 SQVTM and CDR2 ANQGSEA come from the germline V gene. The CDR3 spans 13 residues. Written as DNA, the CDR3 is TGCAGCGCCCCCTGGGGGGGCACCAATGAGCAGTTCTTC. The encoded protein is CSAPWGGTNEQFF.

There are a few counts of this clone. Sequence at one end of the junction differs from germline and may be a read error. CDR3 sequence: CASSYSEGHSNQPQHF. DNA for the CDR3: TGTGCCAGCAGTTACTCGGAAGGGCACAGCAATCAGCCCCAGCATTTT. The chain is built from TRBV6-4 and TRBJ1-5; D not resolved. The CDR3 loop spans 16 amino acids. The germline CDR1 and CDR2 sequences are MRHNA and SNTAGT.

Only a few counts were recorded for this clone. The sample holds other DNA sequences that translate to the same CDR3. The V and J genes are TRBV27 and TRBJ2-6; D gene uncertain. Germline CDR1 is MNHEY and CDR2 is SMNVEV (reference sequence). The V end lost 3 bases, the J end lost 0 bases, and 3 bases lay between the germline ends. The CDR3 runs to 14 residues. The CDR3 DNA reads TGTGCCAGCAGTTTGACCTCTGGGGCCAACGTCCTGACTTTC. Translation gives CASSLTSGANVLTF.